This T cell receptor (beta chain) was retrieved from a study of T cell repertoires in cytomegalovirus infection (dated by TCRdb to between 2018 and 2021). Some background on the complete study: Donor HLA type was relevant to the analysis, as public TCR beta signatures indicated carriage of CMV infection together with the matching HLA type.

General findings and caveats noted by the study authors: In both this cohort and an independent roughly 330-donor cohort, the cumulative frequency of public TCR beta family members distinguished carriers of CMV infection plus the relevant HLA type. In the ex vivo response, HLA-C-restricted CMV-specific TCR beta clonotypes were dominant, and in two of eight donors the single most frequent clonotype came from this HLA-C-restricted group.

The CDR3 measures 15 amino acids from cysteine to phenylalanine. CDR3 DNA only is kept here, 45 bases in frame from base 1. Trimming leaves V shorter by 2 bases and J shorter by 1 base, with the junction holding 7 bases beyond the gene matches. CDR1 SQVTM and CDR2 ANQGSEA are derived from the germline V gene. This clonotype was observed a handful of times. What antigen it recognizes has not been identified. No clone much larger than this one lies a single base away; base qualities are absent. Data came from an Illumina HiSeq 1500. The raw public data were reprocessed by TCRdb itself: fastp quality trimming at Q25, MiXCR clonotype calling, in-frame beta chains only. Duplicate CDR3 protein sequences are folded into a single record with the most common DNA and genes. This sample gives around 450,000 distinct CDR3 sequences in total; approximately 11% of them show up just once. The ten largest clones capture roughly 10% of the sample.

This receptor was obtained from a human donor in good health (CMV status not recorded). Some clones in this sample may be carry-over from other donors' samples. The specimen was PBMCs. The sequence joins TRBV29-1 to TRBJ2-7; 8 of the junction bases match TRBD2. The CDR3 is CSVESPLAGSYEQYF. The DNA reads TGCAGCGTTGAATCCCCCCTAGCGGGTTCCTACGAGCAGTACTTC.